This T cell receptor (beta chain) was captured in a study of regulatory T cells in long-lasting Graves disease. Study-wide results and limits: Persistent Graves' cases showed lower TCR diversity than newly diagnosed cases.

Points on this clonotype: No antigen is known for it. This probably arose from a read error, given a far larger clone one base away.

As for time point: newly diagnosed GD, antithyroid drugs for less than 3 months. Construction of the TCR library relied on RNA isolated from PBMCs. An endocrinology department located in Xi'an, China, was where the patients came from. Both iRepertoire HTBI primers and Arm-PCR of CDR3 regions were used to build the TCR beta libraries. TCRdb re-analysed the multiplex PCR reads in MiXCR, keeping a single row per CDR3 protein. The profile shows approximately 210,000 distinct CDR3 sequences, about a sixth of them singletons. Germline loops: CDR1 SGHAT, CDR2 FQNNGV. The CDR3 is made up of 13 amino acids. V lost 5 bases and J lost 10; bases outside the gene matches: 5.

This rearrangement joins TRBV11-2 to TRBJ2-1, with TRBD1 matching 10 bases. The TCR comes from a female donor with Graves disease. Sequenced material: peripheral blood mononuclear cells (PBMCs), taken at new diagnosis, from a patient treated with antithyroid drugs. In DNA form, the CDR3 reads TGTGCCAGCAGCATGGGACAGGGGAGGGAGCAGTTCTTC. Protein product: CASSMGQGREQFF.